This TCR beta chain was obtained from a study of monozygotic twins with inflammatory bowel disease. The CDR3 runs 15 residues. TCRdb processed the 5' RACE reads again and assigns one entry to each CDR3 protein, with no DNA. In total, the table holds fewer than 550,000 distinct CDR3 sequences. The sequencing input was blood. V is TRBV12-3 or TRBV12-4 and J is TRBJ1-5; TCRdb indicates TRBD1, and absent DNA this call remains unverified. The TCR sequence derives from a human donor with ulcerative colitis or Crohn's disease, or a healthy co-twin of an affected twin (not recorded which). CDR3 loop: CASSFQWDSGIPQHF.